This passage covers 32 T cell receptor beta chains from one sample sequenced in a study of shared clonotypes between healthy human individuals. Here immunoSEQ multiplex PCR was the method, and the copy in TCRdb shows in-frame clones only, minus some. The sample lists about 2.1 million clones, 85% to 95% occurring once. Naivety among CD8 cells was defined by CD45RO negativity and positive CCR7 selection, thereby excluding terminally differentiated effector memory CD45RA+ cells. The sequencing input was naive CD8+ T cells from PBMCs. Source of these receptors: a man between 18 and 35 years old in good health. Some clones in this sample may be carry-over from other donors' samples.

This clone was seen only once. The rearrangement links TRBV19 to TRBJ1-1; the D is unclear. CDR3 length equals 15 residues. Trimming shortened V by 3 bases and J by 1 base, and 12 bases separated the two germline ends. CDR1 and CDR2 from the germline V gene are LNHDA and SQIVND (reference sequence). The CDR3 loop is CASSMDPVWNTEAFF. CDR3 bases: TGTGCCAGTAGTATGGATCCAGTCTGGAACACTGAAGCTTTCTTT. The full variable domain, completed using reference TRBV19 and TRBJ1-1, is DGGITQSPKYLFRKEGQNVTLSCEQNLNHDAMYWYRQDPGQGLRLIYYSQIVNDFQKGDIAEGYSVSREKKESFPLTVTSAQKNPTAFYLCASSMDPVWNTEAFFGQGTRLTVV.

The CDR3 region is CASSYRKTENTGELFF. The CDR3, as DNA: TGTGCCAGCAGTTACCGAAAGACAGAAAACACCGGGGAGCTGTTTTTT. The rearrangement links TRBV6-5 to TRBJ2-2; possible D gene TRBD1, 5 bases. Germline V gene data show CDR1 as MNHEY and CDR2 as SVGAGI. Trimming removed 2 bases from V and 2 bases from J, with 12 bases in between. The CDR3 runs to 16 residues.

In nucleotides, the CDR3 is TGTGCCAGCCGGCCGGGACCGAGCTCTGGGGCCAACGTCCTGACTTTC. It codes for CASRPGPSSGANVLTF. J is TRBJ2-6 and V is TRBV7-9, with D perhaps assigned TRBD1 or TRBD2 (5 bases each). V lost 8 bases and J lost 0, with 14 bases in between. Germline CDR1 is SEHNR and CDR2 is FQNEAQ (reference sequence). The CDR3 extends over 16 amino acids.

The rearrangement links TRBV4-1 to TRBJ1-5; 8 bases map to TRBD1. The germline CDR1 and CDR2 sequences are MGHRA and YSYEKL. J lost 6 bases, V lost 3 bases, and 10 bases had no gene match. The length of the CDR3 is 16 residues. Here the CDR3 reads CASSQGRQGRGQPQHF. As DNA, the CDR3 is TGCGCCAGCAGCCAGGGGCGACAGGGGAGAGGTCAGCCCCAGCATTTT.

The V gene is TRBV11-2, the J gene TRBJ2-7; TRBD2 is a possible D gene (7 bases). The germline V and J ends were trimmed by 5 bases and 7 bases, with 21 bases remaining between them. This CDR3 comprises 15 residues. Germline CDR1 reads SGHAT; CDR2 reads FQNNGV. DNA of the CDR3: TGTGCCAGCAGCCAAACGGGGGGCTCCCTTGGGGAGCAGTACTTC. It codes for CASSQTGGSLGEQYF.

The chain has TRBV30 and TRBJ2-1; the match to TRBD2 covers 14 bases. V was clipped by 1 base and J by 13 bases; unmatched bases: 3. CDR1 and CDR2 (germline): GTSNPN, SVGIG (reference sequence). This CDR3 is 13 amino acids long. Here the CDR3 reads CAWSAGLAGEQFF. The CDR3 DNA follows: TGTGCCTGGAGTGCGGGACTAGCGGGAGAACAGTTCTTC.

The chain is built from TRBV13 and TRBJ1-4; 10 bases match TRBD1. The CDR3 spans 13 residues. After removal of 8 bases from V and 5 bases from J, the junction contained 2 bases not matched to a gene. Germline CDR1 PRHDT, CDR2 FYEKMQ (reference sequence). CDR3 nucleotides: TGTGCCAGCCAGGACAGGGGGAATGAAAAACTGTTTTTT. Its protein product is CASQDRGNEKLFF.

Notes on this clone: In the same sample, other DNA sequences code for this CDR3. V usage is TRBV27 and J usage is TRBJ1-5; D is unclear. The V gene lost 5 bases and the J gene lost 3 bases, with 5 bases spanning the gap. The CDR3 is made up of 12 amino acids. CDR1 is MNHEY, CDR2 SMNVEV, per germline (reference sequence). CDR3 sequence reads: CASSPHNQPQHF. The CDR3 DNA reads as TGTGCCAGCAGTCCCCACAATCAGCCCCAGCATTTT.

CDR3 amino acids: CASSARAGFQETQYF. In DNA, the CDR3 is TGTGCCAGCAGCGCAAGAGCTGGGTTTCAAGAGACCCAGTACTTC. The V gene is TRBV13, the J gene TRBJ2-5; D unresolved. With 5 bases removed from V and 2 bases from J, the gap between germline ends came to 15 bases. The CDR3 runs to 15 residues. The germline V gene has CDR1 PRHDT and CDR2 FYEKMQ (reference sequence).

This clone was seen just once. This chain connects TRBV29-1 to TRBJ1-4; no reliable D call. Looked up from germline, CDR1 is SQVTM and CDR2 is ANQGSEA. The CDR3 has 13 residues. V was cut by 7 bases and J by 8 bases, with 17 bases left in between. The CDR3 loop reads CSARGEEGEKLFF. The CDR3 DNA sequence: TGCAGCGCCCGTGGCGAGGAAGGGGAAAAACTGTTTTTT.

The rearrangement joins TRBV9 to TRBJ1-5; tentatively, D is TRBD1 (6 bases). Trimming stripped 2 bases from V and 7 bases from J, with 13 bases between. This CDR3 region has 14 residues. Germline lookup yields CDR1 SGDLS and CDR2 YYNGEE. DNA for the CDR3: TGTGCCAGCAGCGTTGATGCGACAGGCCAGCCCCAGCATTTT. It codes for CASSVDATGQPQHF.

This chain joins TRBV4-1 and TRBJ2-5; perhaps TRBD2 as D (6 bases). The germline CDR1 and CDR2 sequences are MGHRA and YSYEKL. The CDR3 is 14 residues long. Trimming stripped 4 bases from V and 7 bases from J, with 16 bases between. CDR3: CASSPGLPWGTQYF. Here the CDR3 DNA reads TGCGCCAGCAGCCCCGGACTACCGTGGGGGACCCAGTACTTC.

The genes are TRBV6-6 and TRBJ2-7; 9 nucleotides align to TRBD2. The CDR3 contains 14 residues. V lost 5 bases and J lost 6; bases outside the gene matches: 8. Germline CDR1 MNHNY, CDR2 SVGAGI (reference sequence). CDR3 bases: TGTGCCAGCAGTGGGCTAGCGGGACTAAGCGAGCAGTACTTC. Translation: CASSGLAGLSEQYF.

J is TRBJ2-7 and V is TRBV5-6; possibly TRBD2 for D (5 bases). Germline CDR1 reads SGHDT; CDR2 reads YYEEEE. V gave up 0 bases and J gave up 0 bases, with 10 bases separating them. The CDR3 loop spans 15 amino acids. For the CDR3, the DNA is TGTGCCAGCAGCTTGGGTTCGGGAATCTCCTACGAGCAGTACTTC. Protein: CASSLGSGISYEQYF.

The chain carries TRBV25-1 and TRBJ2-1; 11 bases line up with TRBD2. This CDR3 comprises 15 residues. Germline V gene data show CDR1 as MGHDK and CDR2 as SYGVNS. Trimming took 4 bases from V and 8 from J; bases not matched to a gene: 7. The DNA of the CDR3 is TGTGCCAGCAGTGTAACTAGCGGGAGACGTGATGAGCAGTTCTTC. It encodes CASSVTSGRRDEQFF.

The chain links TRBV4-1 to TRBJ2-3, with D maybe TRBD2 (8 bases). Germline assignment: CDR1 MGHRA and CDR2 YSYEKL. The CDR3 sequence is 21 residues long. Deletions cut 1 base from V and 5 bases from J, with 31 bases between. CDR3 residues: CASSQVPGQKIISGIGDTQYF. CDR3 nucleotide sequence: TGCGCCAGCAGCCAAGTACCGGGACAGAAGATAATTAGCGGGATTGGAGATACGCAGTATTTT.

The rearrangement joins TRBV29-1 to TRBJ2-2; D remains ambiguous. Trimming pared 2 bases from V and 0 bases from J, leaving 4 bases between. CDR3 length: 13 residues. From germline, CDR1 is SQVTM and CDR2 ANQGSEA. The CDR3 loop reads CSVEFPNTGELFF. For the CDR3, the DNA is TGCAGCGTTGAATTCCCGAACACCGGGGAGCTGTTTTTT.

The V call is TRBV10-2, the J call TRBJ1-2, with D possibly matching TRBD1 (6 bases). The length of the CDR3 is 17 residues. Germline CDR1 WSHSY, CDR2 SAAADI. The germline V and J ends were trimmed by 3 bases and 3 bases, with 20 bases remaining between them. As DNA, the CDR3 is TGCGCCAGCAGTGAACGACTGGGGGCGGGTGGTGACTATGGCTACACCTTC. Its translation: CASSERLGAGGDYGYTF.

The chain uses TRBV28 and TRBJ2-1, with D possibly being TRBD1 or TRBD2 (6 bases each). V lost 5 bases to trimming and J lost 5 bases, with 16 bases between them. Per the germline V gene, CDR1 is MDHEN and CDR2 is SYDVKM. There are 15 residues in the CDR3. CDR3 coding DNA: TGTGCCAGCAGTCACAGGGACTTGTCCGACAATGAGCAGTTCTTC. As protein: CASSHRDLSDNEQFF.

The chain recombines TRBV28 with TRBJ1-2; possibly TRBD1 for D (5 bases). CDR1 is MDHEN and CDR2 is SYDVKM in the germline V gene. V lost 6 bases to trimming and J lost 1 base, with 12 bases between them. The length of the CDR3 is 14 residues. CDR3 bases: TGTGCCAGCAGCCCGGGACTCTTTAACTATGGCTACACCTTC. It codes for CASSPGLFNYGYTF.

With regard to this clone: The CDR3 end shows no conserved phenylalanine or tryptophan, and so a read error is likely. It is unclear where the CDR3 begins or ends on the DNA, so no DNA is shown, and the CDR3 is as TCRdb lists it. This chain connects TRBV10-1 to TRBJ2-7. The CDR3 spans 12 residues, counting both ends. Per germline, CDR1 WNHNN and CDR2 SYGVQD (reference sequence). Here the CDR3 reads CASSGVAGQLIK.

This clone was counted once. The chain is built from TRBV7-2 and TRBJ2-1; a weak D match, TRBD2 (6 bases). The length of the CDR3 is 17 residues. CDR1 is SGHTA and CDR2 is FQGNSA in the germline V gene. V lost 4 bases and J 4 bases, leaving 20 bases between the germline ends. This CDR3 reads CASSSAPREAWYNEQFF. In DNA form, the CDR3 reads TGTGCCAGCAGCTCGGCCCCTAGGGAGGCGTGGTACAATGAGCAGTTCTTC.

This clone appeared a single time. The gene calls are TRBV7-2 and TRBJ2-4, with D perhaps TRBD2 (6 bases). From germline, CDR1 is SGHTA and CDR2 FQGNSA. The ends were cut back, 2 bases at V and 6 bases at J, with 20 bases in the middle. CDR3 length: 17 amino acids. The CDR3 DNA follows: TGTGCCAGCAGCTTAAACCCACCTTCCGCGGGGTTAAACATTCAGTACTTC. It yields the protein CASSLNPPSAGLNIQYF.

The rearrangement joins TRBV19 to TRBJ2-5; TRBD1 aligns across 9 bases. CDR1 is LNHDA and CDR2 is SQIVND in the germline V gene (reference sequence). This CDR3 has 16 residues. V lost 7 bases and J lost 1; bases outside the gene matches: 10. As DNA, the CDR3 is TGTGCCAGTAACCGCGGGACAGGGCTTCCCCAAGAGACCCAGTACTTC. Translation: CASNRGTGLPQETQYF.

The J gene is TRBJ2-7, the V gene TRBV14; the match to TRBD1 covers 9 bases. Trimming at V came to 3 bases and at J to 2 bases, leaving 5 bases not matched to a gene. The V gene's germline CDR1 is SGHDN and CDR2 FVKESK. The CDR3 has 15 amino acids. In DNA, the CDR3 is TGTGCCAGCAGCCAGAGGGACAGGGCAGCCTACGAGCAGTACTTC. Translated: CASSQRDRAAYEQYF.

The chain carries TRBV9 and TRBJ1-3; TRBD1 matches 11 bases. Trimming took 10 bases from V and 0 from J; bases not matched to a gene: 15. Germline CDR1 is SGDLS and CDR2 is YYNGEE. This CDR3 region has 18 residues. CDR3 residues: CAHPPGQGVPGSGNTIYF. The CDR3 nucleotides are TGTGCCCACCCACCGGGACAGGGGGTTCCCGGCTCTGGAAACACCATATATTTT.

V usage is TRBV27 and J usage is TRBJ1-1; 9 positions agree with TRBD1. Germline V lookup: CDR1 MNHEY, CDR2 SMNVEV (reference sequence). CDR3 length equals 19 residues. V gave up 5 bases and J gave up 2 bases; unmatched junction bases: 18. The DNA for the CDR3 is TGTGCCAGCAGTCTCTTCCCAGGACAGGGGCCTCTGGTTAACACTGAAGCTTTCTTT. Translated: CASSLFPGQGPLVNTEAFF.

The rearrangement links TRBV27 to TRBJ1-1, with 8 bases matching TRBD1. The V gene's germline CDR1 is MNHEY and CDR2 SMNVEV (reference sequence). The CDR3 is 18 amino acids. V was clipped by 2 bases and J by 4 bases; unmatched bases: 15. DNA for the CDR3: TGTGCCAGCAGTTTAGGTAGTCCTTTTGCCAGGGGGCGCACTGAAGCTTTCTTT. It codes for CASSLGSPFARGRTEAFF.

Turning to this clone: Other DNA sequences from this sample encode an identical CDR3 as well. The V call is TRBV12-5, the J call TRBJ2-3; D unresolved. The CDR3 is 13 residues long. V shed 2 bases and J shed 2 bases, with 5 bases lying between them. Germline-derived CDR1 and CDR2 are LGHNT and FRNRAP. For the CDR3, the DNA is TGTGCTAGTGGTTTGTTCTCCACAGATACGCAGTATTTT. It yields the protein CASGLFSTDTQYF.

The rearrangement uses TRBV28 and TRBJ1-5, with 9 bases matching TRBD1. The germline V gene has CDR1 MDHEN and CDR2 SYDVKM. V gave up 5 bases and J gave up 13 bases; unmatched junction bases: 6. CDR3 length: 12 amino acids. CDR3 in amino acids: CASSPGQGLQHF. The CDR3, as DNA: TGTGCCAGCAGTCCCGGACAGGGGTTACAGCATTTT.

A note on this clone: Other DNA sequences of this sample code for an identical CDR3. The V call is TRBV29-1, the J call TRBJ2-7, with D maybe TRBD2 (6 bases). V was trimmed by 3 bases and J by 0 bases, leaving 9 bases between them. Germline CDR1 is SQVTM and CDR2 is ANQGSEA. This CDR3 has 13 residues. This chain's CDR3 is CSVERGDSYEQYF. CDR3 nucleotides: TGCAGCGTTGAGCGGGGCGACTCCTACGAGCAGTACTTC.

About this clone itself: A read error may produce the germline difference seen at one junction end. The chain couples TRBV6-1 to TRBJ2-7; TRBD2 matches 13 bases. Germline V CDR1 and CDR2: MNHNS, SASEGT. The CDR3 consists of 13 residues. The CDR3 sequence is CASSGRLAGGPYF. CDR3 sequence (DNA): TGTGCCAGCAGCGGGAGACTAGCGGGAGGCCCTTATTTC.